Each of the 31 T cell receptor beta chains below was sequenced from the same sample in a study of blood T cell repertoires in COVID-19. Method: immunoSEQ multiplex PCR; TCRdb's copy keeps in-frame clones and lacks some. The table lists 300,000 to 400,000 clones, approximately 88% of them singletons. The sequenced sample consisted of peripheral blood. These receptors all come from a woman aged 25 to 45 with COVID-19, enrolled during active disease.

The rearrangement links TRBV6-1 to TRBJ1-5, with 8 bases that match TRBD1. Germline assignment: CDR1 MNHNS and CDR2 SASEGT. The V segment lost 3 bases and the J segment 7 bases; nucleotides outside the gene matches: 11. The CDR3 sequence is 16 residues long. The CDR3 nucleotides are TGTGCCAGCAGTGACCCACGACAGGGGTGGGGCCAGCCCCAGCATTTT. It is translated as CASSDPRQGWGQPQHF.

The chain is built from TRBV6-5 and TRBJ1-2; D is perhaps TRBD1 (6 bases). Germline-derived CDR1 and CDR2 are MNHEY and SVGAGI. V shed 5 bases and J shed 5 bases, with 15 bases lying between them. CDR3 size: 14 residues. CDR3 DNA: TGTGCCAGCAGTACCTCAGGGGTTAATTATGGCTACACCTTC. As protein: CASSTSGVNYGYTF.

The chain combines TRBV5-5 with TRBJ2-7; tentatively, D is TRBD2 (5 bases). This CDR3 spans 12 amino acids. Germline V gene lookup returns CDR1 SGHKS and CDR2 YYEKEE (reference sequence). V lost 4 bases and J lost 6, with 11 bases in between. CDR3 region: CASSREGGEQYF. The CDR3 DNA is TGTGCCAGCAGCAGGGAAGGAGGCGAGCAGTACTTC.

The chain joins TRBV19 to TRBJ1-5, with D perhaps TRBD1 (5 bases). Germline V gene data show CDR1 as LNHDA and CDR2 as SQIVND (reference sequence). The CDR3 loop spans 14 amino acids. The ends were cut back, 3 bases at V and 2 bases at J, with 8 bases in the middle. CDR3 coding DNA: TGTGCCAGTAGTATGGGGGGACGCAATCAGCCCCAGCATTTT. It yields the protein CASSMGGRNQPQHF. The entire variable domain, with the rest obtained from reference TRBV19 and TRBJ1-5, is as follows: DGGITQSPKYLFRKEGQNVTLSCEQNLNHDAMYWYRQDPGQGLRLIYYSQIVNDFQKGDIAEGYSVSREKKESFPLTVTSAQKNPTAFYLCASSMGGRNQPQHFGDGTRLSIL.

The chain recombines TRBV30 with TRBJ2-5; perhaps TRBD2 as D (5 bases). Germline V CDR1 and CDR2: GTSNPN, SVGIG (reference sequence). This CDR3 comprises 15 residues. Trimming took off 4 bases at V and 5 bases at J, with 20 bases between the two ends. CDR3 protein: CAWTISAGLAETQYF. CDR3 DNA sequence: TGTGCCTGGACCATATCGGCCGGTTTAGCGGAGACCCAGTACTTC.

The V call is TRBV18, the J call TRBJ1-2; 9 bases map to TRBD1. Unmatched junction bases numbered 11, after V lost 3 bases and J lost 3 bases. This CDR3 is 17 amino acids long. Looked up from germline, CDR1 is KGHSH and CDR2 is LQKENI. CDR3 coding DNA: TGTGCCAGCTCACCTGGTCCGGGACAGGGTAGGGACTATGGCTACACCTTC. Translation: CASSPGPGQGRDYGYTF.

The J gene is TRBJ2-3, the V gene TRBV5-1, with 7 bases fitting TRBD1. Germline V lookup: CDR1 SGHRS, CDR2 YFSETQ. The CDR3 has 15 residues. V lost 5 bases, J lost 4 bases, and 10 bases stayed unmatched. The CDR3, as DNA: TGCGCCAGCAGACCGACAGGGTTTTTGGCAGATACGCAGTATTTT. This codes for CASRPTGFLADTQYF.

The J gene is TRBJ2-6, the V gene TRBV4-3; 11 bases match TRBD2. The ends lost 4 bases at V and 0 bases at J; junction bases unmatched: 8. The CDR3 sequence is 19 residues long. In germline, CDR1 is LGHNA, CDR2 YSLEER. The chain's CDR3 is CASSRSTSGGPSGANVLTF. CDR3 bases: TGCGCCAGCAGCCGAAGTACTAGCGGGGGACCCTCTGGGGCCAACGTCCTGACTTTC.

This chain connects TRBV27 to TRBJ1-3; TRBD1 is a possible D gene (5 bases). The V gene lost 5 bases and the J gene lost 0 bases, with 11 bases spanning the gap. Germline-derived CDR1 and CDR2 are MNHEY and SMNVEV (reference sequence). CDR3 length: 15 residues. CDR3 bases: TGTGCCAGCAGTCCGCTCGGGGGCTCTGGAAACACCATATATTTT. Amino acid sequence: CASSPLGGSGNTIYF.

V usage is TRBV7-9 and J usage is TRBJ1-5; no firm D call. This CDR3 has 14 amino acids. Germline CDR1 SEHNR, CDR2 FQNEAQ (reference sequence). Deletions cut 1 base from V and 7 bases from J, with 11 bases between. CDR3 loop: CASSLGQVGQPQHF. The DNA of the CDR3 is TGTGCCAGCAGCTTAGGGCAGGTTGGGCAGCCCCAGCATTTT.

J is TRBJ1-5 and V is TRBV19; 7 positions agree with TRBD1. The CDR3 extends over 13 amino acids. J was trimmed by 7 bases and V by 9 bases; bases with no gene match: 9. Looked up from germline, CDR1 is LNHDA and CDR2 is SQIVND (reference sequence). The CDR3 loop reads CASRQGGIQPQHF. CDR3 nucleotides: TGTGCCAGCCGACAGGGTGGTATCCAGCCCCAGCATTTT.

This chain joins TRBV25-1 and TRBJ2-3; 11 bases are shared with TRBD2. V lost 8 bases, J lost 4 bases, and 8 bases stayed unmatched. Germline V lookup: CDR1 MGHDK, CDR2 SYGVNS. The CDR3 consists of 15 residues. CDR3 loop: CASAIAGGLADTQYF. The CDR3 nucleotides are TGTGCCAGCGCTATAGCGGGGGGGCTGGCAGATACGCAGTATTTT.

The chain uses TRBV7-9 and TRBJ2-3, with TRBD1 identical over 9 bases. The CDR3 has 15 residues. Germline assignment: CDR1 SEHNR and CDR2 FQNEAQ (reference sequence). J was trimmed by 1 base and V by 3 bases; bases with no gene match: 2. CDR3 loop: CASSFRDRGTDTQYF. Written as DNA, the CDR3 is TGTGCCAGCAGCTTCCGGGACAGGGGCACAGATACGCAGTATTTT.

The rearrangement links TRBV19 to TRBJ1-2, with 10 bases matching TRBD1. This CDR3 comprises 15 residues. Germline trimming cut 2 bases from V and 6 bases from J; bases unmatched to any gene: 6. The germline gives CDR1 LNHDA, CDR2 SQIVND (reference sequence). The CDR3 DNA is TGTGCCAGTAGTATAAGGGACAGGGGCCTACATGGCTACACCTTC. Its translation: CASSIRDRGLHGYTF.

Remarks on this clone: At one end the junction does not follow the germline gene, possibly because of a read error. This chain links TRBV4-1 with TRBJ1-2, with D perhaps matching TRBD1 (6 bases). The CDR3 contains 11 residues. Germline lookup yields CDR1 MGHRA and CDR2 YSYEKL. This chain's CDR3 is CASSPRGQRSF. Written as DNA, the CDR3 is TGCGCCAGCAGCCCCCGTGGACAGCGCTCCTTC.

The chain recombines TRBV11-2 with TRBJ2-5; 8 bases fit TRBD2. J lost 4 bases, V lost 5 bases, and 6 bases had no gene match. The CDR3 spans 14 residues. The V gene's germline CDR1 is SGHAT and CDR2 FQNNGV. The CDR3 bases are TGTGCCAGCAGCAGAAGGAGCGGGGGAGAGACCCAGTACTTC. It is translated as CASSRRSGGETQYF.

The chain uses TRBV6-5 and TRBJ2-5, with 11 bases matching TRBD2. J gave up 4 bases and V 4 bases, and 8 bases lay outside the gene matches. Germline V gives CDR1 MNHEY, CDR2 SVGAGI. The CDR3 is 16 residues long. The CDR3 loop is CASSSSGTSGSETQYF. The CDR3 region has the DNA TGTGCCAGCAGTTCCTCCGGGACTAGCGGATCAGAGACCCAGTACTTC.

The V and J genes are TRBV28 and TRBJ1-2, with a weak D call TRBD1 (5 bases). The V and J ends lost 3 bases and 0 bases respectively, with 8 bases between them. This CDR3 has 14 residues. Per germline, CDR1 MDHEN and CDR2 SYDVKM. In nucleotides, the CDR3 is TGTGCCAGCAGTTTGGGGCGACCTAACTATGGCTACACCTTC. This translates into CASSLGRPNYGYTF.

The rearrangement links TRBV5-4 to TRBJ2-2, with 10 positions matching TRBD1. This CDR3 contains 16 residues. Looked up from germline, CDR1 is SGHNT and CDR2 is YYREEE (reference sequence). Trimming removed 1 base from V and 5 bases from J; junction bases left unmatched: 5. Here the CDR3 DNA reads TGTGCCAGCAGCTTGCCCGACAGGGGGCGGACCGGGGAGCTGTTTTTT. This translates into CASSLPDRGRTGELFF.

This chain joins TRBV2 and TRBJ1-5, with TRBD1 matching 8 bases. Germline lookup yields CDR1 SNHLY and CDR2 FYNNEI. This CDR3 has 14 residues. V dropped 5 bases and J dropped 7; count of bases not matched to a gene: 7. CDR3 protein: CASSPTGERQPQHF. The CDR3 DNA is TGTGCCAGCAGTCCGACAGGGGAGAGACAGCCCCAGCATTTT.

This chain uses TRBV2 with TRBJ2-7; 10 bases map to TRBD1. V trimming: 7 bases; J trimming: 6 bases; junction bases outside the gene matches: 6. CDR1 and CDR2 from the germline V gene are SNHLY and FYNNEI. This CDR3 contains 13 residues. CDR3 sequence reads: CASTRDRGSEQYF. The DNA of the CDR3 is TGTGCCAGCACCCGGGACAGGGGCAGCGAGCAGTACTTC.

V gene TRBV7-2 combines with J gene TRBJ2-2; 8 bases map to TRBD1. V lost 2 bases to trimming and J lost 4 bases; unmatched junction nucleotides: 3. The V gene's germline CDR1 is SGHTA and CDR2 FQGNSA. The CDR3 extends over 15 amino acids. Written as DNA, the CDR3 is TGTGCCAGCAGCTTAAGACAGGGGAGCACCGGGGAGCTGTTTTTT. Amino acids: CASSLRQGSTGELFF.

The rearrangement links TRBV6-6 to TRBJ1-4; D call uncertain. The CDR3 is made up of 12 amino acids. Germline V gene lookup returns CDR1 MNHNY and CDR2 SVGAGI (reference sequence). With 11 bases removed from V and 8 bases from J, the gap between germline ends came to 15 bases. The CDR3 is CAAGPGGEKLFF. The CDR3, as DNA: TGTGCCGCCGGACCCGGAGGGGAAAAACTGTTTTTT.

The chain carries TRBV6-2 or TRBV6-3 and TRBJ1-6; tentative D call: TRBD1 (5 bases). V lost 3 bases, J lost 6 bases, and 9 bases lay in between. Looked up from germline, CDR1 is MNHEY and CDR2 is SVGEGT. The CDR3 length is 14 residues. DNA of the CDR3: TGTGCCAGCAGTTATCTGCAGGGTAATTCACCCCTCCACTTT. Amino acids: CASSYLQGNSPLHF.

This clone was recorded a few times. This chain joins TRBV3-1 (or the pseudogene TRBV3-2) and TRBJ2-3; TRBD2 agrees at 10 bases. Germline V gene sequence: CDR1 LGHDT, CDR2 YNNKEL (reference sequence). The CDR3 is 17 residues long. After removal of 3 bases from V and 1 base from J, the junction contained 7 bases not matched to a gene. CDR3 bases: TGTGCCAGCAGCCACGGGACTAGCGCAGTTGGCACAGATACGCAGTATTTT. The encoded protein is CASSHGTSAVGTDTQYF.

The V gene is TRBV18, the J gene TRBJ2-5, with TRBD2 matching over 7 bases. V shed 3 bases, J shed 5 bases, and the junction held 3 bases outside the gene matches. Per germline, CDR1 KGHSH and CDR2 LQKENI. The CDR3 runs 13 residues. The CDR3 sequence is CASSPGRKETQYF. The CDR3 DNA reads as TGTGCCAGCTCACCCGGGAGGAAGGAGACCCAGTACTTC.

This clone was seen only a few times. The J gene is TRBJ2-3, the V gene TRBV24-1; TRBD1 aligns across 10 bases. The germline V gene encodes CDR1 KGHDR and CDR2 SFDVKD. CDR3 length: 17 residues. Trimming at V came to 0 bases and at J to 7 bases, leaving 9 bases not matched to a gene. In nucleotides, the CDR3 is TGTGCCACCAGTGATTTGACGGCCGGGACAGGGGCGAATACGCAGTATTTT. Residues: CATSDLTAGTGANTQYF.

V usage is TRBV13 and J usage is TRBJ1-3, with TRBD1 matching over 9 bases. The CDR3 has 15 amino acids. The V segment lost 4 bases and the J segment 3 bases; nucleotides outside the gene matches: 4. CDR1 PRHDT and CDR2 FYEKMQ come from the germline V gene (reference sequence). The CDR3 reads CASSSGQGLGNTIYF. Here the CDR3 DNA reads TGTGCCAGCAGCTCGGGACAGGGACTTGGAAACACCATATATTTT.

V gene TRBV27 combines with J gene TRBJ2-7; no reliable D call. The germline V and J ends were trimmed by 3 bases and 2 bases, with 14 bases remaining between them. CDR1 is MNHEY and CDR2 is SMNVEV in the germline V gene (reference sequence). This CDR3 has 15 amino acids. The CDR3 region is CASSFSPGWTYEQYF. CDR3 DNA: TGTGCCAGCAGTTTTAGTCCGGGTTGGACCTACGAGCAGTACTTC.

The V call is TRBV27, the J call TRBJ1-6; D unclear. Germline CDR1 MNHEY, CDR2 SMNVEV (reference sequence). CDR3 length equals 13 residues. Trimming took 4 bases from V and 9 from J, leaving 10 bases between them. The CDR3: CASSSPLGSPLHF. The CDR3 DNA is TGTGCCAGCAGTTCCCCCCTAGGTTCACCCCTCCACTTT.

The V and J genes are TRBV9 and TRBJ1-3; a weak D match, TRBD1 (5 bases). Germline CDR1 is SGDLS and CDR2 is YYNGEE. The CDR3 has 16 residues. Trimming took off 3 bases at V and 0 bases at J, with 13 bases between the two ends. Here the CDR3 DNA reads TGTGCCAGCAGCGGGAGGGGAGGACACTCTGGAAACACCATATATTTT. Translating it yields CASSGRGGHSGNTIYF.